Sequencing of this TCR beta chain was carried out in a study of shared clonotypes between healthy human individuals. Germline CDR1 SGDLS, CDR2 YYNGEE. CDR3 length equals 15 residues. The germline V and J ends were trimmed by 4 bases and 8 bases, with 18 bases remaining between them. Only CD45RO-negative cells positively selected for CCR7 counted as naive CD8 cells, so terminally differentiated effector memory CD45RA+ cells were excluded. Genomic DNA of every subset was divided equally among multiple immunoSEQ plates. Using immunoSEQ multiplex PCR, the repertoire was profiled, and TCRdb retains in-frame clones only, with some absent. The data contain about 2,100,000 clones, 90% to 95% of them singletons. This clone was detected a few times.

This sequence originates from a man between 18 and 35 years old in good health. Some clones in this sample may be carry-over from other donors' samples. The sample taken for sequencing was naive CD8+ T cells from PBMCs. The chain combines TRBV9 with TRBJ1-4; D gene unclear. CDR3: CASSSRSATGEKLFF. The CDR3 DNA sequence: TGTGCCAGCAGCTCCCGGTCCGCCACGGGGGAAAAACTGTTTTTT.